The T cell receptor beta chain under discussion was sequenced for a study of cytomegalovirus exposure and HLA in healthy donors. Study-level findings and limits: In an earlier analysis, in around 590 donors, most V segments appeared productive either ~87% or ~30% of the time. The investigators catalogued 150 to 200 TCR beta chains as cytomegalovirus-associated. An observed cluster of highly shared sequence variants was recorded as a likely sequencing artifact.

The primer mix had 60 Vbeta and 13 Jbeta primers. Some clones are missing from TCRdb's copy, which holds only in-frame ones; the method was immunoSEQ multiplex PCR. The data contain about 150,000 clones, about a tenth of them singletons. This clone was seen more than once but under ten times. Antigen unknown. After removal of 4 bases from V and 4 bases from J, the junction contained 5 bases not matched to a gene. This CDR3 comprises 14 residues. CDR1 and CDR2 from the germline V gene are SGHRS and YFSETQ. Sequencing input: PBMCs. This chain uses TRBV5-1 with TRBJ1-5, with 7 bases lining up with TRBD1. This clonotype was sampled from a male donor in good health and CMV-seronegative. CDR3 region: CASSPGQQNQPQHF. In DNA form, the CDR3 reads TGCGCCAGCAGCCCGGGACAGCAAAATCAGCCCCAGCATTTT. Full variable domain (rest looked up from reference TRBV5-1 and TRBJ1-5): KAGVTQTPRYLIKTRGQQVTLSCSPISGHRSVSWYQQTPGQGLQFLFEYFSETQRNKGNFPGRFSGRQFSNSRSEMNVSTLELGDSALYLCASSPGQQNQPQHFGDGTRLSIL.